This entry lists 12 T cell receptor beta chains sequenced from one sample in a study of cytomegalovirus exposure and HLA in healthy donors listed by TCRdb under 2017. To prepare the library, the immunoSEQ multiplex PCR assay was applied. The multiplex PCR relied on a mix of 60 forward primers for TCR Vbeta segments and 13 reverse primers for TCR Jbeta segments. Here the immuneACCESS table is served through TCRdb, limited to in-frame sequences with V and J called. Missing clones are a known gap in these copies; in checked studies unresolved V genes cover under half, and the rest lacks a known reason. The sample table holds 64,000 or so clones, of which about 85% were seen once. The ten largest account for around 10% of the sample. The source material was PBMCs. The origin of the receptors is a female donor in good health and CMV-seronegative.

This sequence joins TRBV10-1 and TRBJ1-1; 7 bases are a match to TRBD1. V was pared by 4 bases and J by 4 bases, with 3 bases of the junction left unmatched. The germline CDR1 and CDR2 sequences are WNHNN and SYGVQD (reference sequence). This CDR3 comprises 13 residues. Here the CDR3 DNA reads TGCGCCAGCAGTGGACAGGGACGCACTGAAGCTTTCTTT. It is translated as CASSGQGRTEAFF.

This sequence joins TRBV27 and TRBJ2-1; the match to TRBD1 covers 10 bases. The trim removed 5 bases at V and 3 bases at J, leaving 7 bases unmatched. Germline V lookup: CDR1 MNHEY, CDR2 SMNVEV (reference sequence). The CDR3 is made up of 16 amino acids. CDR3 nucleotides: TGTGCCAGCAGTAGATCGGGACAGGGGATCTACAATGAGCAGTTCTTC. This gives the protein CASSRSGQGIYNEQFF.

The chain is built from TRBV28 and TRBJ1-3; tentative D call: TRBD1 (5 bases). The ends were cut back, 2 bases at V and 4 bases at J, with 15 bases in the middle. The V gene's germline CDR1 is MDHEN and CDR2 SYDVKM. The CDR3 covers 16 residues. The CDR3 protein is CASSLSQGGSGNTIYF. The DNA of the CDR3 is TGTGCCAGCAGTTTAAGTCAGGGTGGGTCAGGAAACACCATATATTTT.

The chain combines TRBV27 with TRBJ2-7; D ambiguous. Trimming removed 4 bases at V and 1 base at J, with 14 bases between. Germline CDR1 and CDR2: MNHEY and SMNVEV (reference sequence). The CDR3 covers 15 residues. CDR3 bases: TGTGCCAGCAGTTCCCCCTCAGAGGCGTCCTACGAGCAGTACTTC. Translation: CASSSPSEASYEQYF.

The V and J genes are TRBV5-4 and TRBJ1-2, with a possible D match to TRBD1 (6 bases). The length of the CDR3 is 14 residues. Germline V lookup: CDR1 SGHNT, CDR2 YYREEE (reference sequence). Trimming shortened V by 6 bases and J by 3 bases, and 15 bases separated the two germline ends. As DNA, the CDR3 is TGTGCCAGCACCTCCGGGGGGCTGGACTATGGCTACACCTTC. Protein: CASTSGGLDYGYTF.

This clone was observed a single time. The chain joins TRBV27 to TRBJ1-1, with 11 bases identical to TRBD1. J lost 0 bases, V lost 7 bases, and 4 bases had no gene match. CDR3 size: 15 residues. Germline V gives CDR1 MNHEY, CDR2 SMNVEV (reference sequence). The CDR3 protein is CASMSDRGLNTEAFF. The CDR3 DNA reads as TGTGCCAGCATGTCGGACAGGGGGCTGAACACTGAAGCTTTCTTT.

This clone was seen only once. The chain employs TRBV5-1 and TRBJ1-1; D might be TRBD1 (5 bases). From germline, CDR1 is SGHRS and CDR2 YFSETQ. The CDR3 runs 15 residues. Between the trimmed V and J ends, which lost 4 bases and 0 bases, there was a span of 13 bases. The CDR3 DNA sequence: TGCGCCAGCAGCCCGGGGGGGAACATGAACACTGAAGCTTTCTTT. Amino acid sequence: CASSPGGNMNTEAFF.

The V gene is TRBV4-1, the J gene TRBJ2-4; TRBD1 aligns across 9 bases. Germline CDR1 MGHRA, CDR2 YSYEKL. This CDR3 spans 20 amino acids. After removal of 0 bases from V and 3 bases from J, the junction contained 15 bases not matched to a gene. The CDR3 coding sequence is TGCGCCAGCAGCCAAGATCAGGGCTTGGACAGGGGCCTTAGCAAAAACATTCAGTACTTC. Translating it yields CASSQDQGLDRGLSKNIQYF.

This rearrangement joins TRBV28 to TRBJ1-4; 9 nucleotides match TRBD1. CDR1 MDHEN and CDR2 SYDVKM come from the germline V gene. This CDR3 comprises 15 residues. The V and J ends lost 7 bases and 6 bases, in that order; junction bases with no gene match: 9. In DNA, the CDR3 is TGTGCCAGCAATATTCCCGGACAGGGGCATGAAAAACTGTTTTTT. Its protein is CASNIPGQGHEKLFF.

J is TRBJ2-5 and V is TRBV7-2, with D maybe TRBD1 (5 bases). The germline V and J ends were trimmed by 1 base and 1 base, with 7 bases remaining between them. The CDR3 covers 14 residues. Germline loops: CDR1 SGHTA, CDR2 FQGNSA. The DNA of the CDR3 is TGTGCCAGCAGCTTAGGACAGCTCCAAGAGACCCAGTACTTC. Its protein is CASSLGQLQETQYF.

V usage is TRBV7-8 and J usage is TRBJ1-5, with 7 bases matching TRBD1. Unmatched junction bases numbered 12, after V lost 3 bases and J lost 7 bases. Germline V gene sequence: CDR1 SGHVS, CDR2 FQNEAQ. This CDR3 is built from 16 residues. CDR3 nucleotides: TGTGCCAGCAGCTTGGGGGTACCAGACAGGGAGCAGCCCCAGCATTTT. Its translation: CASSLGVPDREQPQHF.

The CDR3 DNA sequence: TGTGCCAGCAGCTTACTGGGGCCGGGAGATACGCAGTATTTT. Protein: CASSLLGPGDTQYF. V is TRBV11-2 and J is TRBJ2-3, with D maybe TRBD1 (5 bases). In germline, CDR1 is SGHAT, CDR2 FQNNGV. V was trimmed by 2 bases and J by 5 bases, leaving 11 bases between them. The CDR3 spans 14 residues.